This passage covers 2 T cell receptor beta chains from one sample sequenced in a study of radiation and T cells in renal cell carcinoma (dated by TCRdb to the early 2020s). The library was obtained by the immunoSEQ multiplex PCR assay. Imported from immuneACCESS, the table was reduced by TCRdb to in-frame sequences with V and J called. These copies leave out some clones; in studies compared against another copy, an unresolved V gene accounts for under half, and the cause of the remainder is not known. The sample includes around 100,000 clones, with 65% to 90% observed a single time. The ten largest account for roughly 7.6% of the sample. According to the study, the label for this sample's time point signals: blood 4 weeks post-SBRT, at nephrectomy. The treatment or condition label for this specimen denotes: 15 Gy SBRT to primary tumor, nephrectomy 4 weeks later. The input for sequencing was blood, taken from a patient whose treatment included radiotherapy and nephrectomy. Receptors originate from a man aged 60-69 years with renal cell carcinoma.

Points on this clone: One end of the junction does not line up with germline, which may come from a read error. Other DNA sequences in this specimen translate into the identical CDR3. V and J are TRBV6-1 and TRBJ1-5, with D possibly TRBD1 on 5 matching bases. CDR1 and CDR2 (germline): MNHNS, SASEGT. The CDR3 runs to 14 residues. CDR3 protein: CASGLMGGNQPQHF. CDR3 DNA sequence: TGTGCCAGCGGATTGATGGGGGGAAATCAGCCCCAACATTTT.

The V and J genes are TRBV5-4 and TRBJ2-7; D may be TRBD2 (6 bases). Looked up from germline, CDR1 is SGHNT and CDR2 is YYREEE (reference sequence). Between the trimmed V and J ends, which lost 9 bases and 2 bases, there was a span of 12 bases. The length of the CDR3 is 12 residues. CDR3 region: CATSSGAYEQYF. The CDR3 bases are TGTGCCACTTCCTCGGGGGCCTACGAGCAGTACTTC.